This T cell receptor (beta chain) was found in a study of T-cell reconstitution after alpha-beta-depleted transplantation in children (dated by TCRdb to about 2016). In the study overall: Using TCR repertoire profiling, the study quantitatively followed how T-cell immune reconstitution unfolded in children after TCRalphabeta/CD19-depleted allogeneic hematopoietic cell transplantation. Points the paper makes about the study in general: The apparently early recovery of alphabetaT-cell counts about two months after transplant reportedly depended on only several hundred rapidly expanded clones that came from non-depleted graft cells. Over subsequent months, a decline in hyperexpanded clone frequencies was noted, and after one year, T-cell counts and TCRbeta diversity were mostly ascribed to newly produced T cells. The high TCRbeta diversity at day 60 in some patients was ascribed to recipient T cells and intrathymic progenitors that had survived conditioning.

Library preparation was by PCR. TCRdb records Illumina HiSeq 2500 as the sequencer. Molecular barcoding was employed in the preparation of TCR libraries, with unique molecular identifiers being used to normalize TCRbeta repertoire quantification. The public sequencing data were trimmed at Q25 with fastp and processed into clonotypes with MiXCR by TCRdb, which kept only in-frame beta chains. Each record represents a unique CDR3 protein, reported with the most common genes and DNA among its rows. The sample table shows 670,000 or so distinct CDR3 sequences, and around 13% are seen once. Of the sample, roughly 0.77% falls within the top ten clones. About this clonotype itself: What antigen it recognizes has not been identified. Given a much more abundant clone one base away, this may be a read error. Because the CDR3 is missing its conserved closing phenylalanine or tryptophan, this is likely a read error.

The CDR3 spans 12 amino acids, including both terminal residues. This entry keeps only the CDR3 DNA: 36 bases, framed from base 1. V is pared back by 3 bases and J by 3 bases, with 5 bases lying between the germline termini. The treatment or condition label here, explained by the study, means: allogeneic hematopoietic cell transplantation with graft depleted of TCRalphabeta T cells and CD19 B cells. TCRalphabeta/CD19-depleted allogeneic hematopoietic cell grafts were given to the transplant recipients, all of whom were children. This specimen consisted of PBMCs, obtained before TCRalphabeta/CD19-depleted stem cell transplant. This receptor was taken from a girl aged 2-9 years with congenital amegakaryocytic thrombocytopenia, due to receive a stem cell transplant. The sequence links TRBV12-3 or TRBV12-4 to TRBJ2-5, with the D gene uncertain. The nucleotides read TGTGCCAGCAGTTTTCCGAAAGAGACCCAGTACATC. It specifies CASSFPKETQYI.